The 14 T cell receptor beta chains reported below all come from one sample, sequenced in a study of beta chain features in type 1 diabetes. Findings of the study overall: Among all four CD4+ subsets, Type 1 diabetes patients had TCRB CDR3s that were moderately but significantly shorter.

cDNA synthesis used the whole RNA isolate, giving expressed TCRB sequences. TCRdb's copy holds only in-frame clones and misses some; the assay was immunoSEQ multiplex PCR. Of some 330,000 clones in the sample, approximately 12% were seen once. For these TCRs, the target antigens are not known. The specimen was naive CD4+ T cells from blood. These receptors were obtained from a woman aged 18-30 years with type 1 diabetes.

The CDR3 sequence: CASSQPLGPTGWDEQFF. CDR3 in DNA: TGCGCCAGCAGCCAGCCCTTGGGCCCGACAGGGTGGGATGAGCAGTTCTTC. This chain joins TRBV4-3 and TRBJ2-1; TRBD1 matches 7 bases. The J segment lost 8 bases and the V segment lost 3 bases, leaving 16 bases of the junction unmatched. The germline V gene has CDR1 LGHNA and CDR2 YSLEER. This CDR3 is 17 amino acids long.

The chain combines TRBV6-5 with TRBJ2-1; 9 bases align to TRBD1. V lost 2 bases to trimming and J lost 6 bases; unmatched junction nucleotides: 2. The CDR3 extends over 14 amino acids. The germline CDR1 and CDR2 sequences are MNHEY and SVGAGI. CDR3 sequence (DNA): TGTGCCAGCAGTTACGGGACAGGGCTCAATGAGCAGTTCTTC. Protein sequence: CASSYGTGLNEQFF.

The rearrangement uses TRBV9 and TRBJ2-1; D is unresolved. The CDR3 sequence is 12 residues long. CDR1 is SGDLS, CDR2 YYNGEE, per germline. The V end lost 0 bases, the J end lost 5 bases, and 3 bases lay between the germline ends. As DNA, the CDR3 is TGTGCCAGCAGCGTAGCTGACAATGAGCAGTTCTTC. Translation gives CASSVADNEQFF.

This clone has more than one count but fewer than ten. This rearrangement joins TRBV7-2 to TRBJ1-4; D is possibly TRBD1 (5 bases). V lost 1 base and J lost 5, with 8 bases in between. CDR3 length equals 14 residues. Germline V gene lookup returns CDR1 SGHTA and CDR2 FQGNSA. The CDR3 reads CASSLGTRNEKLFF. The DNA of the CDR3 is TGTGCCAGCAGCTTAGGGACAAGAAATGAAAAACTGTTTTTT.

V and J are TRBV11-1 and TRBJ2-5; a weak D match, TRBD1 (6 bases). V lost 5 bases and J lost 5, with 12 bases in between. CDR1 and CDR2 from the germline V gene are SGHAT and FQDESV (reference sequence). This CDR3 has 13 amino acids. The CDR3: CASSPRGGETQYF. Here the CDR3 DNA reads TGTGCCAGCAGCCCCCGTGGGGGCGAGACCCAGTACTTC.

There are a few counts of this clone. The chain joins TRBV20-1 to TRBJ2-1; 7 bases map to TRBD1. The CDR3 length is 11 residues. Germline V CDR1 and CDR2: DFQATT, SNEGSKA (reference sequence). Trimming cost V 6 bases and J 7 bases; bases outside gene matches: 3. CDR3 region: CSAGGVNEQFF. For the CDR3, the DNA is TGCAGTGCAGGGGGCGTGAATGAGCAGTTCTTC.

The V and J genes are TRBV27 and TRBJ2-7; maybe TRBD1 (5 bases). Germline V gene sequence: CDR1 MNHEY, CDR2 SMNVEV (reference sequence). V lost 3 bases, J lost 6 bases, and 6 bases lay in between. This CDR3 has 11 residues. This chain's CDR3 is CASSFDSEQYF. CDR3 bases: TGTGCCAGCAGTTTTGACAGCGAGCAGTACTTC.

This clone was detected only a few times. The chain is built from TRBV7-8 and TRBJ1-2; 7 nucleotides match TRBD1. The germline gives CDR1 SGHVS, CDR2 FQNEAQ. The CDR3 is 13 residues long. With 8 bases clipped from V and 14 bases from J, the junction kept 17 bases outside the gene matches. CDR3 bases: TGTGCCAGCGGGACGACAAACAGGGGTCGAGGTACCTTC. It codes for CASGTTNRGRGTF.

CDR3 bases: TGTGCCAGCAGCGACGGGACTGCTCTTGTAGGCGAGCAGTACTTC. As protein: CASSDGTALVGEQYF. J is TRBJ2-7 and V is TRBV7-9, with TRBD2 as a possible D gene (6 bases). The CDR3 has 15 amino acids. Germline lookup yields CDR1 SEHNR and CDR2 FQNEAQ (reference sequence). Trimming shortened V by 5 bases and J by 6 bases, and 20 bases separated the two germline ends.

The V call is TRBV7-2, the J call TRBJ2-5; possible D gene TRBD1, 6 bases. The CDR3 spans 13 residues. V dropped 3 bases and J dropped 3 bases, with 8 bases sitting between them. The V gene's germline CDR1 is SGHTA and CDR2 FQGNSA. The CDR3 DNA is TGTGCCAGCAGCTTCTACAGGGAAGAGACCCAGTACTTC. This codes for CASSFYREETQYF.

The chain uses TRBV7-2 and TRBJ1-1; D perhaps matches TRBD1 (6 bases). The CDR3 consists of 14 residues. Germline CDR1 is SGHTA and CDR2 is FQGNSA. V was trimmed by 1 base and J by 1 base, leaving 7 bases between them. CDR3 region: CASSLGQANTEAFF. CDR3 nucleotide sequence: TGTGCCAGCAGCTTAGGACAGGCGAACACTGAAGCTTTCTTT.

This clone was observed a few times. The rearrangement links TRBV11-3 to TRBJ2-3; possibly TRBD2 for D (7 bases). The length of the CDR3 is 16 residues. Trimming cost V 2 bases and J 4 bases, with 16 bases left between them. Germline CDR1 SGHNT, CDR2 YENEEA. The CDR3 nucleotides read TGTGCCAGCAGCTTATCTTGGGGGGGCAAGGCAGATACGCAGTATTTT. Protein: CASSLSWGGKADTQYF. The full variable domain, with the rest looked up from reference TRBV11-3 and TRBJ2-3, is EAGVVQSPRYKIIEKKQPVAFWCNPISGHNTLYWYLQNLGQGPELLIRYENEEAVDDSQLPKDRFSAERLKGVDSTLKIQPAELGDSAVYLCASSLSWGGKADTQYFGPGTRLTVL.

This clone was seen only a few times. This sequence joins TRBV7-2 and TRBJ2-7; D is possibly TRBD2 (6 bases). The CDR3 has 15 amino acids. The germline V gene encodes CDR1 SGHTA and CDR2 FQGNSA. V was cut by 2 bases and J by 6 bases, with 17 bases left in between. CDR3 residues: CASSLYLSGSREQYF. The CDR3, as DNA: TGTGCCAGCAGCTTATATCTTTCCGGGAGCCGCGAGCAGTACTTC.

This sequence joins TRBV5-1 and TRBJ1-2; 7 bases line up with TRBD1. Germline lookup yields CDR1 SGHRS and CDR2 YFSETQ. V was pared by 4 bases and J by 7 bases, with 16 bases of the junction left unmatched. The CDR3 extends over 16 amino acids. The CDR3 sequence: CASSQPTGNRGVGYTF. DNA for the CDR3: TGCGCCAGCAGCCAACCGACAGGGAATAGGGGAGTTGGCTACACCTTC.